Listed below are T cell receptor beta chains from one sample, sequenced in a study of control samples from healthy donors and cancer patients. Sequencing was performed with immunoSEQ multiplex PCR; in TCRdb, only in-frame clones are kept and a portion is missing. This table has 190,000 or so clones, 90% to 95% appearing once. Sequenced input: blood. These receptors all stem from a young man in good health. CDR3s leave out the opening cysteine and the closing phenylalanine or tryptophan.

V	J	CDR3
TRBV19	TRBJ2-7	ASSIDRASSYEQY
TRBV23-1	TRBJ1-3	ASSQTISQWTEGGNTIY
TRBV18	TRBJ1-1	ASSTLNTEAF
TRBV6-1	TRBJ2-6	ASSEGVGSGANVLT
TRBV7-9	TRBJ2-3	ASSLKRTSSTDTQY
TRBV11-2	TRBJ1-3	ASSFLLSGNTIY
TRBV19	TRBJ1-1	ASSTDPDPTSVDF
TRBV30	TRBJ2-1	AWSALTRLPGQGTNEQF
TRBV13	TRBJ2-7	ASSSHYEQY
TRBV3-1/TRBV3-2	TRBJ1-5	ASSQDTGQPQH
TRBV7-2	TRBJ2-7	ASSLATFYEQY
TRBV18	TRBJ2-1	ASSPKGPPNEQF
TRBV19	TRBJ1-2	ASSISTPSSGYT
TRBV25-1	TRBJ2-7	ASSEGALYEQY
TRBV5-1	TRBJ2-7	ASSGSGSAEQY
TRBV6-5	TRBJ1-5	ASSYSWFGDQPQH
TRBV6-1	TRBJ1-4	ASSEARSQYEKLF
TRBV7-9	TRBJ1-2	ASSLAAGENYGYT
TRBV6-4	TRBJ1-6	ASSPDSLERSPLH
TRBV14	TRBJ2-3	ASSQEQAGAGTDTQY
TRBV2	TRBJ1-2	ASRDRTGGYGYT
TRBV21-1	TRBJ2-5	ASSKGKSGGYRETQY
TRBV5-5	TRBJ2-3	ASSSYRGIRPDTQY
TRBV2	TRBJ2-7	ASRGDEQY
TRBV19	TRBJ1-6	ASSVNRDRDNSPLH
TRBV11-2	TRBJ2-5	ASSLTGWETQY
TRBV5-1	TRBJ2-3	ASSPGTGTDTQY
TRBV7-8	TRBJ2-7	ASSYDRDNNEQY
TRBV5-1	TRBJ2-7	ASSRGTSGGGSYEQY
TRBV5-1	TRBJ1-4	ASSLLTGTGNEKLF
TRBV7-9	TRBJ1-2	ASSLNQDRVYGYT
TRBV7-2	TRBJ1-4	ASSPDRGDEKLF
TRBV30	TRBJ1-3	AWSTGQGGNTIY
TRBV9	TRBJ1-2	ASSLGGLDT
TRBV5-1	TRBJ1-1	ASSLTGMNTEAF
TRBV6-5	TRBJ1-6	ASSVGDSYNSPLH
TRBV18	TRBJ2-2	ASSRGLPNTGELF
TRBV28	TRBJ1-5	ASSEVVAQVDQPQH
TRBV5-4	TRBJ2-7	ASSLAMGQGAHEQY
TRBV21-1	TRBJ2-7	ASSKDRRGLTSYEQY
TRBV19	TRBJ1-6	ASSLGRVNSPLH
TRBV6-5	TRBJ2-7	ASSPGVWSYEQY
TRBV15	TRBJ1-2	ATSRDLDIRSPPYGYT
TRBV12-3/TRBV12-4	TRBJ1-6	ASSFTDNSPLH
TRBV6-6	TRBJ1-2	ASSYETGPYGYT
TRBV5-1	TRBJ1-2	ASSPEGGLEISGYT
TRBV5-4	TRBJ1-6	ASSLAGGGGYNSPLH
TRBV20-1	TRBJ2-1	SASRQGNEQF
TRBV5-1	TRBJ1-3	ASSPSGQRLSGNTIY
TRBV9	TRBJ2-7	ASSVAGSYEQY
TRBV24-1	TRBJ1-2	ATSVFLPRQGRYGYT
TRBV11-3	TRBJ2-1	ASSWVRGLTYNEQF
TRBV7-7	TRBJ2-7	ASSRDRVGEQY
TRBV3-1/TRBV3-2	TRBJ2-5	ASSQGTTSGGPQETQY
TRBV28	TRBJ2-3	ASRTRDTRGSKGDTQY
TRBV6-1	TRBJ1-5	ASSVLQGLSNQPQH
TRBV28	TRBJ2-5	ASSLTSGGIETQY
TRBV7-3	TRBJ2-5	ASSPQGGPETQY
TRBV28	TRBJ2-1	ASSLNGGFYNEQF